This T cell receptor beta chain derives from a study of technical replicates of blood from several donors. TCRdb's table, derived via immunoSEQ multiplex PCR, lists solely in-frame clones and lacks some. The repertoire holds approximately 69,000 clones, with around 90% as singletons. Sequencing was performed on PBMCs. The sequence derives from a human donor in good health. Some clones in this sample may be carry-over from other donors' samples.

In nucleotides, the CDR3 is TGTGCCAGCAGCTCACAGGAGAACACTGAAGCTTTCTTT. It yields the protein CASSSQENTEAFF. This chain joins TRBV7-3 and TRBJ1-1; the D gene is possibly TRBD1 (5 bases). V was cut by 4 bases and J by 1 base, with 7 bases left in between. The V gene's germline CDR1 is SGHTA and CDR2 FQGTGA. The CDR3 is 13 amino acids.